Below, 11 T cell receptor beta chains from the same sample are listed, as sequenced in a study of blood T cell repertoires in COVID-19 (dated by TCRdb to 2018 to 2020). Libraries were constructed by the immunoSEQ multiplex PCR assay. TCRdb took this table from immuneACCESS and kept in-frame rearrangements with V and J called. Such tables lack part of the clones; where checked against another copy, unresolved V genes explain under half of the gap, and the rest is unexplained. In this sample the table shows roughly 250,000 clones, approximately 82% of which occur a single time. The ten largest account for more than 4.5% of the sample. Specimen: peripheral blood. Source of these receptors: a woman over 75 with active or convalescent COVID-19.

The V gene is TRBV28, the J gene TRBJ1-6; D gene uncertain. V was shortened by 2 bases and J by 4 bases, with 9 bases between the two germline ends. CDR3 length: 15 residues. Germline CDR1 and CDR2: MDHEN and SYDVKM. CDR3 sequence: CASSLRGGYNSPLHF. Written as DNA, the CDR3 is TGTGCCAGCAGTTTACGGGGTGGGTATAATTCACCCCTCCACTTT.

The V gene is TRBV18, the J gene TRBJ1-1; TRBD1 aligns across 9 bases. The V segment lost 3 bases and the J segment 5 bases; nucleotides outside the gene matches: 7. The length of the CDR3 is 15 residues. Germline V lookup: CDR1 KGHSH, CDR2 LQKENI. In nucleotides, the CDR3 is TGTGCCAGCTCACCTTCACAGGGGGCGCGGACTGAAGCTTTCTTT. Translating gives CASSPSQGARTEAFF.

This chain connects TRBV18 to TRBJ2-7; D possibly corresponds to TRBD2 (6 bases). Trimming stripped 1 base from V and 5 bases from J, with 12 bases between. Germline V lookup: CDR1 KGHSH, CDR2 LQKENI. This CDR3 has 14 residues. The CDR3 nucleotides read TGTGCCAGCTCACCACAAGGAGGGTTGAACGAGCAGTACTTC. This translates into CASSPQGGLNEQYF.

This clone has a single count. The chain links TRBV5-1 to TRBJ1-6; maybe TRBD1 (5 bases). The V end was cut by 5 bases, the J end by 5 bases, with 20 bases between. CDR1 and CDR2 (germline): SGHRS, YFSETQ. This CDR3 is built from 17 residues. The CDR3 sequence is CASSSGSVGLNNSPLHF. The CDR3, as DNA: TGCGCCAGCAGTTCAGGGTCGGTAGGGTTAAATAATTCACCCCTCCACTTT.

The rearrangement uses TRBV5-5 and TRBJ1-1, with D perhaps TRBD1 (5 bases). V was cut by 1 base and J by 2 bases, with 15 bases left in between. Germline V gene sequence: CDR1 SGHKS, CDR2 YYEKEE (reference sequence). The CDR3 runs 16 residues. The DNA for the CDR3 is TGTGCCAGCAGCTTGTTCTCCCAGGGACTAAACACTGAAGCTTTCTTT. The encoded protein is CASSLFSQGLNTEAFF.

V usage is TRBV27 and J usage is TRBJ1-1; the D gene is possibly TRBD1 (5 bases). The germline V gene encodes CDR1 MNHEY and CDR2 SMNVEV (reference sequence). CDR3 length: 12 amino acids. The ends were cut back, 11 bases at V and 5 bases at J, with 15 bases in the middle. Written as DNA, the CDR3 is TGTGCCGTGCAGACAGTGGGAACTGAAGCTTTCTTT. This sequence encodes CAVQTVGTEAFF.

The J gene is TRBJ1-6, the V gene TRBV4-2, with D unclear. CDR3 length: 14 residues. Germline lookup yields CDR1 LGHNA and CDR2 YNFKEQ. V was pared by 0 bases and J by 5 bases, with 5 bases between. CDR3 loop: CASSQELDNSPLHF. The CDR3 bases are TGTGCCAGCAGCCAAGAGTTAGATAATTCACCCCTCCACTTT.

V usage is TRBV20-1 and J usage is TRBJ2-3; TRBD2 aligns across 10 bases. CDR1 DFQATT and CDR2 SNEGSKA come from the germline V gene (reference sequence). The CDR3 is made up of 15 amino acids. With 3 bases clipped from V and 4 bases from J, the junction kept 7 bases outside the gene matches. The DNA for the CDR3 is TGCAGTGCTAGTCCCCCTAGCGGGAGCTCAGATACGCAGTATTTT. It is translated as CSASPPSGSSDTQYF.

In DNA, the CDR3 is TGTGCCAGCAGTCGAGCGGGGGTTTACGAGCAGTACTTC. This sequence encodes CASSRAGVYEQYF. The chain uses TRBV28 and TRBJ2-7; TRBD2 agrees at 8 bases. This CDR3 region has 13 residues. V lost 5 bases and J lost 4; bases outside the gene matches: 4. The germline V gene encodes CDR1 MDHEN and CDR2 SYDVKM.

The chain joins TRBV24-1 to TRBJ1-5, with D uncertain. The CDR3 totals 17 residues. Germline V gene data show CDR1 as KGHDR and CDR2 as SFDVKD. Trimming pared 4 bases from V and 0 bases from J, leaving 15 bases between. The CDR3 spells CATSESTADDSNQPQHF. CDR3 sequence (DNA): TGTGCCACCAGTGAATCTACAGCAGATGATAGCAATCAGCCCCAGCATTTT.

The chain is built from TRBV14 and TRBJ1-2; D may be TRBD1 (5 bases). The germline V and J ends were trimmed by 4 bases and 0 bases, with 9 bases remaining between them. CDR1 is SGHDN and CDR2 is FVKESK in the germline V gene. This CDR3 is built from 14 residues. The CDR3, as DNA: TGTGCCAGCAGCCGATCGGGGGCTAACTATGGCTACACCTTC. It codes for CASSRSGANYGYTF.